These 18 T cell receptor beta chains came from one sample sequenced in a study of OX40 agonist ivuxolimab in advanced cancers. The table came from immunoSEQ multiplex PCR; TCRdb's copy has only in-frame clones and leaves some out. The sample shows fewer than 75,000 clones, roughly 90% of them seen only once. Specimen: CD4+ or CD8+ T cells sorted from blood, collected in a trial of the OX40 agonist ivuxolimab. These receptors were collected from an adult with an advanced solid tumor such as melanoma, head and neck, liver or kidney cancer.

The chain links TRBV7-2 to TRBJ1-2; 8 bases fit TRBD1. The V gene's germline CDR1 is SGHTA and CDR2 FQGNSA. Trimming took 5 bases from V and 4 from J; bases not matched to a gene: 6. CDR3 size: 14 residues. Here the CDR3 reads CASSLSGQVYGYTF. The CDR3 region has the DNA TGTGCCAGCAGCCTCTCGGGACAGGTCTATGGCTACACCTTC.

The rearrangement uses TRBV18 and TRBJ1-5; D perhaps matches TRBD1 (5 bases). V lost 1 base, J lost 1 base, and 8 bases lay in between. There are 15 residues in the CDR3. Germline CDR1 is KGHSH and CDR2 is LQKENI. The CDR3 loop is CASSPRRDSNQPQHF. The CDR3 DNA follows: TGTGCCAGCTCACCACGACGGGACAGCAATCAGCCCCAGCATTTT. Filled out from reference TRBV18 and TRBJ1-5, the complete variable domain reads NAGVMQNPRHLVRRRGQEARLRCSPMKGHSHVYWYRQLPEEGLKFMVYLQKENIIDESGMPKERFSAEFPKEGPSILRIQQVVRGDSAAYFCASSPRRDSNQPQHFGDGTRLSIL.

CDR3 amino acids: CASSFSRTFNNEQFF. The CDR3 bases are TGTGCCAGCAGCTTCTCCCGTACGTTTAACAATGAGCAGTTCTTC. This chain uses TRBV7-9 with TRBJ2-1; no reliable D call. Trimming removed 3 bases at V and 5 bases at J, with 14 bases between. CDR3 length: 15 residues. Germline V gene sequence: CDR1 SEHNR, CDR2 FQNEAQ (reference sequence). Using reference TRBV7-9 and TRBJ2-1 for the parts outside the CDR3, the full variable domain is DTGVSQNPRHKITKRGQNVTFRCDPISEHNRLYWYRQTLGQGPEFLTYFQNEAQLEKSRLLSDRFSAERPKGSFSTLEIQRTEQGDSAMYLCASSFSRTFNNEQFFGPGTRLTVL.

V is TRBV4-1 and J is TRBJ2-7; D not resolved. The CDR3 extends over 18 amino acids. Germline CDR1 and CDR2: MGHRA and YSYEKL. V dropped 0 bases and J dropped 0 bases, with 18 bases sitting between them. In nucleotides, the CDR3 is TGCGCCAGCAGCCAAGAGAGTTCCGGTACAGCCGTCTCCTACGAGCAGTACTTC. Encoded protein: CASSQESSGTAVSYEQYF.

This chain uses TRBV29-1 with TRBJ1-4, with D maybe TRBD1 (5 bases). The germline V gene encodes CDR1 SQVTM and CDR2 ANQGSEA. The V end was cut by 4 bases, the J end by 8 bases, with 17 bases between. This CDR3 is built from 14 residues. In DNA, the CDR3 is TGCAGCGTTGCTTTAGGGGCGCTAGTCGAAAAACTGTTTTTT. This codes for CSVALGALVEKLFF.

In its sample, this clone was seen once. The J gene is TRBJ2-2, the V gene TRBV29-1; tentatively, D is TRBD1 (7 bases). The CDR3 covers 13 residues. The germline V gene has CDR1 SQVTM and CDR2 ANQGSEA. The V end lost 7 bases, the J end lost 6 bases, and 15 bases lay between the germline ends. The CDR3 region is CSAQGDWSGELFF. CDR3 coding DNA: TGCAGCGCCCAGGGGGACTGGTCCGGGGAGCTGTTTTTT.

The chain is built from TRBV6-6 and TRBJ2-1; D perhaps matches TRBD2 (7 bases). Germline V gene data show CDR1 as MNHNY and CDR2 as SVGAGI (reference sequence). With 2 bases removed from V and 3 bases from J, the gap between germline ends came to 14 bases. The CDR3 consists of 16 residues. The CDR3 bases are TGTGCCAGCAGTTACATTGGGGGGGGCATCTACAATGAGCAGTTCTTC. Translating it yields CASSYIGGGIYNEQFF.

The chain combines TRBV6-5 with TRBJ2-2; maybe TRBD1 (6 bases). There are 15 residues in the CDR3. Looked up from germline, CDR1 is MNHEY and CDR2 is SVGAGI. Trimming cost V 6 bases and J 0 bases, with 11 bases left between them. The CDR3 spells CASRRTAPNTGELFF. The CDR3 coding sequence is TGTGCCAGCAGGAGGACAGCTCCGAACACCGGGGAGCTGTTTTTT.

The genes are TRBV5-6 and TRBJ2-5, with 8 bases identical to TRBD1. Germline CDR1 and CDR2: SGHDT and YYEEEE. V gave up 2 bases and J gave up 2 bases; unmatched junction bases: 5. The length of the CDR3 is 15 residues. CDR3 sequence (DNA): TGTGCCAGCAGCTTAACAGGGGGTCTGCAAGAGACCCAGTACTTC. This sequence encodes CASSLTGGLQETQYF.

The rearrangement joins TRBV15 to TRBJ1-3; weak D call: TRBD1 (6 bases). The CDR3 sequence is 15 residues long. Germline V gene sequence: CDR1 LNHNV, CDR2 YYDKDF (reference sequence). The germline V and J ends were trimmed by 3 bases and 1 base, with 10 bases remaining between them. The CDR3, as DNA: TGTGCCACCAGCAGTGGTCAGGGGTCTGGAAACACCATATATTTT. It yields the protein CATSSGQGSGNTIYF.

V usage is TRBV27 and J usage is TRBJ2-1, with unresolved D. Germline V CDR1 and CDR2: MNHEY, SMNVEV (reference sequence). This CDR3 is built from 13 residues. With 3 bases removed from V and 9 bases from J, the gap between germline ends came to 12 bases. CDR3 nucleotide sequence: TGTGCCAGCAGTTTCGTTCCGGTCTCTGAGCAGTTCTTC. Protein product: CASSFVPVSEQFF.

This clone appeared a few times. The genes are TRBV11-2 and TRBJ1-5; no reliable D call. V lost 0 bases and J 5 bases, leaving 5 bases between the germline ends. The length of the CDR3 is 13 residues. The germline V gene has CDR1 SGHAT and CDR2 FQNNGV. The CDR3 sequence is CASSLESDQPQHF. Here the CDR3 DNA reads TGTGCCAGCAGCTTAGAGTCCGATCAGCCCCAGCATTTT.

This rearrangement joins TRBV19 to TRBJ2-3, with D possibly matching TRBD2 (5 bases). V was shortened by 3 bases and J by 2 bases, with 9 bases between the two germline ends. Germline CDR1 LNHDA, CDR2 SQIVND (reference sequence). The CDR3 is 14 amino acids. In nucleotides, the CDR3 is TGTGCCAGTAGTATCGGGGTGAACACAGATACGCAGTATTTT. It specifies CASSIGVNTDTQYF.

This clone was seen only a few times. This chain links TRBV6-5 with TRBJ2-1; 7 bases align to TRBD1. The CDR3 sequence is 16 residues long. Trimming at V came to 4 bases and at J to 7 bases, leaving 13 bases not matched to a gene. Per the germline V gene, CDR1 is MNHEY and CDR2 is SVGAGI. CDR3 region: CASSSFTGTAKNEQFF. Here the CDR3 DNA reads TGTGCCAGCAGTTCGTTCACCGGGACAGCTAAGAATGAGCAGTTCTTC.

The rearrangement links TRBV4-2 to TRBJ2-5; possible D gene TRBD2, 5 bases. Germline lookup yields CDR1 LGHNA and CDR2 YNFKEQ. The CDR3 loop spans 14 amino acids. Trimming pared 3 bases from V and 2 bases from J, leaving 10 bases between. CDR3 loop: CASSQAGVQETQYF. In nucleotides, the CDR3 is TGTGCCAGCAGCCAGGCGGGTGTTCAAGAGACCCAGTACTTC.

This clone has just one count. The gene calls are TRBV5-1 and TRBJ1-3; D ambiguous. In germline, CDR1 is SGHRS, CDR2 YFSETQ. This CDR3 comprises 15 residues. The ends were cut back, 3 bases at V and 0 bases at J, with 10 bases in the middle. The CDR3 spells CASSSDGVSGNTIYF. In DNA form, the CDR3 reads TGCGCCAGCAGCTCGGACGGAGTCTCTGGAAACACCATATATTTT.

The chain joins TRBV28 to TRBJ2-5; 9 bases match TRBD1. This CDR3 has 16 residues. Germline assignment: CDR1 MDHEN and CDR2 SYDVKM. The junction had 11 bases not matched to a gene; V was cut back by 4 bases and J by 5 bases. The CDR3 bases are TGTGCCAGCAGTTCCGGGACAGGGTTTATCGGCGAGACCCAGTACTTC. It specifies CASSSGTGFIGETQYF. Together with reference TRBV28 and TRBJ2-5, the CDR3 gives the full variable domain: DVKVTQSSRYLVKRTGEKVFLECVQDMDHENMFWYRQDPGLGLRLIYFSYDVKMKEKGDIPEGYSVSREKKERFSLILESASTNQTSMYLCASSSGTGFIGETQYFGPGTRLLVL.

The CDR3 loop is CASSQSSGAGSAQYF. Written as DNA, the CDR3 is TGTGCCAGCAGCCAAAGCTCTGGCGCCGGGTCGGCCCAGTACTTC. The chain combines TRBV4-2 with TRBJ2-5, with D unclear. The CDR3 has 15 residues. Germline CDR1 reads LGHNA; CDR2 reads YNFKEQ. Trimming shortened V by 2 bases and J by 9 bases, and 19 bases separated the two germline ends.